This entry lists 25 T cell receptor beta chains sequenced from one sample in a study of T-cell reconstitution after alpha-beta-depleted transplantation in children. Molecular barcoding with unique molecular identifiers was used for the TCRbeta library. From the PCR reads, TCRdb called clonotypes with MiXCR, one entry per CDR3 protein. The repertoire holds a few hundred thousand distinct CDR3 sequences, with around 25% as singletons. The sequences come from PBMCs, mostly from graft donor cells, collected 180 days after TCRalphabeta/CD19-depleted stem cell transplant. The receptor set was obtained from a male patient younger than 18 who had a stem cell transplant for acute lymphoblastic leukemia, so the T cells may come from the graft donor.

This clonotype has just a few counts. The DNA of the CDR3 is TGTGCCAGCAGCCGGACTGGACAGGGGGGAGCTGAAGCTTTCTTT. Protein product: CASSRTGQGGAEAFF. This chain connects TRBV9 to TRBJ1-1, with 10 bases fitting TRBD1. Germline V gene sequence: CDR1 SGDLS, CDR2 YYNGEE. V shed 4 bases and J 6 bases; nucleotides not matched to a gene: 9. This CDR3 has 15 residues.

The J gene is TRBJ1-5, the V gene TRBV19; no clear D. The V gene lost 4 bases and the J gene lost 0 bases, with 13 bases spanning the gap. The CDR3 sequence is 16 residues long. Germline CDR1 LNHDA, CDR2 SQIVND (reference sequence). The chain's CDR3 is CASSTFFDPSNQPQHF. The CDR3 bases are TGTGCCAGTAGTACATTTTTTGATCCTAGCAATCAGCCCCAGCATTTT.

This clonotype was found a few times. CDR3 DNA sequence: TGTGCCAGCAGCCAAGGACAGGCATGGGGGACCCAGTACTTC. Amino acid sequence: CASSQGQAWGTQYF. The gene calls are TRBV3-1 and TRBJ2-5; D possibly corresponds to TRBD1 (6 bases). Germline V gene data show CDR1 as LGHDT and CDR2 as YNNKEL (reference sequence). CDR3 length: 14 residues. V was pared by 1 base and J by 7 bases, with 13 bases between.

This clonotype appeared a few times. This chain joins TRBV18 and TRBJ2-7; 9 bases map to TRBD1. The CDR3 length is 15 residues. V was clipped by 3 bases and J by 3 bases; unmatched bases: 6. CDR1 and CDR2 from the germline V gene are KGHSH and LQKENI. The CDR3 spells CASSPKQGQGYEQYF. The CDR3 DNA reads TGTGCCAGCTCACCGAAACAGGGACAGGGCTACGAGCAGTACTTC.

This chain joins TRBV4-1 and TRBJ2-7; 9 positions match TRBD1. The CDR3 covers 15 residues. With 6 bases clipped from V and 4 bases from J, the junction kept 10 bases outside the gene matches. Germline loops: CDR1 MGHRA, CDR2 YSYEKL. The DNA of the CDR3 is TGCGCCAGCAGTCACACCGGGACAGGGACGTACGAGCAGTACTTC. This codes for CASSHTGTGTYEQYF.

This clonotype has a handful of counts. The chain combines TRBV7-9 with TRBJ2-7, with 10 bases lining up with TRBD2. Germline V gives CDR1 SEHNR, CDR2 FQNEAQ (reference sequence). The CDR3 sequence is 15 residues long. V gave up 3 bases and J gave up 6 bases; unmatched junction bases: 8. In nucleotides, the CDR3 is TGTGCCAGCAGCTTTTCGCTAGCGGGAGAGGTCGAGCAGTACTTC. Protein: CASSFSLAGEVEQYF.

This clonotype was seen a handful of times. The V gene is TRBV20-1, the J gene TRBJ2-7, with a possible D match to TRBD1 (6 bases). Trimming cost V 8 bases and J 5 bases, with 19 bases left between them. This CDR3 comprises 13 residues. Germline CDR1 is DFQATT and CDR2 is SNEGSKA (reference sequence). DNA for the CDR3: TGCAGTCCCACCGCCGGGACAAGTCACGAGCAGTACTTC. Protein product: CSPTAGTSHEQYF.

This clonotype was counted a single time. The chain has TRBV4-1 and TRBJ2-5; 9 bases agree with TRBD2. Germline-derived CDR1 and CDR2 are MGHRA and YSYEKL. V gave up 0 bases and J gave up 3 bases; unmatched junction bases: 8. The CDR3 is 17 residues long. DNA for the CDR3: TGCGCCAGCAGCCAAGAGGCGATAGCGGGAGCAAAAGAGACCCAGTACTTC. Protein product: CASSQEAIAGAKETQYF.

This clonotype came up a few times. The rearrangement uses TRBV12-3 or TRBV12-4 and TRBJ2-5; D is possibly TRBD2 (6 bases). The CDR3 covers 14 residues. The germline V and J ends were trimmed by 3 bases and 1 base, with 9 bases remaining between them. CDR3: CASSLRGPQETQYF. In DNA form, the CDR3 reads TGTGCCAGCAGTTTGCGGGGCCCCCAAGAGACCCAGTACTTC.

The chain couples TRBV6-5 to TRBJ1-2; D is perhaps TRBD1 (5 bases). Trimming stripped 2 bases from V and 4 bases from J, with 14 bases between. The CDR3 has 15 amino acids. Germline V gene sequence: CDR1 MNHEY, CDR2 SVGAGI. CDR3 region: CASSYGQGRAYGYTF. The CDR3 nucleotides are TGTGCCAGCAGTTACGGTCAGGGACGGGCCTATGGCTACACCTTC.

This clonotype occurred once. The chain employs TRBV3-1 and TRBJ2-2, with unresolved D. Trimming shortened V by 1 base and J by 4 bases, and 4 bases separated the two germline ends. This CDR3 spans 13 amino acids. The germline V gene has CDR1 LGHDT and CDR2 YNNKEL (reference sequence). The CDR3 here is CASSQAGTGELFF. The CDR3 coding sequence is TGTGCCAGCAGCCAAGCAGGCACCGGGGAGCTGTTTTTT. The variable domain in full, completed from reference TRBV3-1 and TRBJ2-2, reads DTAVSQTPKYLVTQMGNDKSIKCEQNLGHDTMYWYKQDSKKFLKIMFSYNNKELIINETVPNRFSPKSPDKAHLNLHINSLELGDSAVYFCASSQAGTGELFFGEGSRLTVL.

CDR3 DNA: TGTGCCAGCAGCGTCGGCAGCGGGATCCGCCAGGGTGAGCAGTTCTTC. Its translation: CASSVGSGIRQGEQFF. This chain connects TRBV9 to TRBJ2-1, with 7 bases lining up with TRBD2. V shed 2 bases, J shed 9 bases, and the junction held 14 bases outside the gene matches. CDR3 size: 16 residues. Germline assignment: CDR1 SGDLS and CDR2 YYNGEE.

The CDR3 here is CASSLTSVLARASETQYF. For the CDR3, the DNA is TGTGCCAGCAGCTTAACGTCCGTACTAGCAAGGGCATCAGAGACCCAGTACTTC. The rearrangement links TRBV7-3 to TRBJ2-5; TRBD2 is a possible D gene (6 bases). This CDR3 is built from 18 residues. Per germline, CDR1 SGHTA and CDR2 FQGTGA. V gave up 0 bases and J gave up 4 bases, with 21 bases separating them.

The chain has TRBV6-2 or TRBV6-3 and TRBJ2-7; D might be TRBD2 (6 bases). The CDR3 runs to 15 residues. Between the trimmed V and J ends, which lost 2 bases and 0 bases, there was a span of 11 bases. Per germline, CDR1 MNHEY and CDR2 SVGEGT. This CDR3 is CASSYARGSSYEQYF. DNA for the CDR3: TGTGCCAGCAGTTACGCGCGGGGAAGCTCCTACGAGCAGTACTTC.

The chain carries TRBV12-3 or TRBV12-4 and TRBJ2-3, with 11 bases that match TRBD1. Losses at the gene ends were 5 bases for V and 3 bases for J; bases not matched to a gene: 10. This CDR3 spans 17 amino acids. In DNA form, the CDR3 reads TGTGCCAGCAGTGGGACAGGGGGTCAGGTTGCTACAGATACGCAGTATTTT. Translating it yields CASSGTGGQVATDTQYF.

The J gene is TRBJ2-1, the V gene TRBV2; D perhaps matches TRBD2 (6 bases). The CDR3 length is 16 residues. The germline V and J ends were trimmed by 8 bases and 5 bases, with 22 bases remaining between them. Looked up from germline, CDR1 is SNHLY and CDR2 is FYNNEI. The CDR3 reads CASQRNVGLPDNEQFF. Here the CDR3 DNA reads TGTGCCAGCCAAAGGAACGTGGGACTTCCCGACAATGAGCAGTTCTTC.

The rearrangement links TRBV4-1 to TRBJ2-2; 10 bases line up with TRBD2. Germline CDR1 MGHRA, CDR2 YSYEKL. The CDR3 runs to 17 residues. J was trimmed by 3 bases and V by 1 base; bases with no gene match: 5. The CDR3 sequence: CASSQGPLAGDTGELFF. The CDR3, as DNA: TGCGCCAGCAGCCAAGGCCCGCTAGCGGGGGACACCGGGGAGCTGTTTTTT.

The chain uses TRBV2 and TRBJ2-2, with D perhaps being TRBD1 or TRBD2 (6 bases each). Trimming removed 10 bases from V and 0 bases from J, with 18 bases in between. The germline CDR1 and CDR2 sequences are SNHLY and FYNNEI. The CDR3 has 16 amino acids. CDR3 region: CAIRGYGSANTGELFF. For the CDR3, the DNA is TGTGCCATCAGGGGATACGGGAGCGCGAACACCGGGGAGCTGTTTTTT.

The genes are TRBV6-5 and TRBJ2-1; D is perhaps TRBD1 or TRBD2 (6 bases each). The CDR3 sequence is 15 residues long. V lost 4 bases and J 10 bases, leaving 20 bases between the germline ends. Germline V lookup: CDR1 MNHEY, CDR2 SVGAGI. The CDR3 DNA reads as TGTGCCAGCAGTTTTCAGGGGACGAAAGGGGGGGAGCAGTTCTTC. Translating gives CASSFQGTKGGEQFF.

This clonotype was found many times. The rearrangement joins TRBV12-3 or TRBV12-4 to TRBJ2-2; the match to TRBD1 covers 9 bases. V trimming: 7 bases; J trimming: 4 bases; junction bases outside the gene matches: 4. The CDR3 spans 14 residues. The CDR3 region has the DNA TGTGCCAGCACCACAGGGGGCGGCACCGGGGAGCTGTTTTTT. Its protein is CASTTGGGTGELFF.

In this sample, this clonotype turned up a few times. The chain is built from TRBV10-3 and TRBJ1-1, with D unclear. The CDR3 is made up of 15 amino acids. CDR1 and CDR2 (germline): ENHRY, SYGVKD. Trimming pared 0 bases from V and 0 bases from J, leaving 8 bases between. The CDR3 DNA is TGTGCCATCAGTGAGTCGAGGCAGCTGAACACTGAAGCTTTCTTT. The encoded protein is CAISESRQLNTEAFF.

The CDR3 reads CASSLASGSHEQYF. CDR3 nucleotides: TGTGCCAGCAGCTTAGCCAGCGGGAGCCACGAGCAGTACTTC. The J gene is TRBJ2-7, the V gene TRBV7-9; 8 nucleotides line up with TRBD2. The length of the CDR3 is 14 residues. V dropped 0 bases and J dropped 5; count of bases not matched to a gene: 3. Germline V gene lookup returns CDR1 SEHNR and CDR2 FQNEAQ (reference sequence).

The chain combines TRBV27 with TRBJ2-2; D unresolved. CDR3 length equals 15 residues. With 3 bases removed from V and 3 bases from J, the gap between germline ends came to 11 bases. Germline CDR1 and CDR2: MNHEY and SMNVEV (reference sequence). As DNA, the CDR3 is TGTGCCAGCAGTTTGGTCGACTCCTACACCGGGGAGCTGTTTTTT. Its translation: CASSLVDSYTGELFF.

This clonotype was recorded only once. The rearrangement links TRBV5-1 to TRBJ2-5, with D perhaps matching TRBD2 (6 bases). CDR3 size: 14 residues. V gave up 4 bases and J gave up 3 bases, with 13 bases separating them. Germline assignment: CDR1 SGHRS and CDR2 YFSETQ. The CDR3 is CASSIGTSEETQYF. Written as DNA, the CDR3 is TGCGCCAGCAGCATTGGGACTTCTGAAGAGACCCAGTACTTC.

This clonotype was recorded at least ten times. This chain uses TRBV29-1 with TRBJ2-2; D is unclear. Germline V gene lookup returns CDR1 SQVTM and CDR2 ANQGSEA. Trimming shortened V by 4 bases and J by 0 bases, and 3 bases separated the two germline ends. There are 12 residues in the CDR3. CDR3 sequence reads: CSVVANTGELFF. CDR3 sequence (DNA): TGCAGCGTTGTAGCGAACACCGGGGAGCTGTTTTTT.